The following is a T cell receptor (beta chain) sequence with its context. The antigen remains undetermined. The sample originates from a study of T cell responses to AZD1222 COVID-19 vaccine. V was clipped by 1 base and J by 0 bases, with 1 base between them. There are 13 residues in the CDR3. Per germline, CDR1 LGHNT and CDR2 FRNRAP. Findings and caveats of the study: Donors were mostly white British, more females; clonal diversity possibly underestimated. After two AZD1222 doses, spike-specific TCR breadth and depth rose versus day 0. Seropositivity was recorded at baseline in only a handful of AZD1222 recipients.

Both about-4-week and about-12-week second-dose recipients were combined. Here immunoSEQ multiplex PCR was the method, and the copy in TCRdb shows in-frame clones only, minus some. The sample has roughly 180,000 clones; approximately 93% are singletons. The sample was peripheral blood, taken 28 days after the second AZD1222 dose. This sequence joins TRBV12-5 and TRBJ1-5, with D uncertain. The origin of this receptor is an adult who received the AZD1222 COVID-19 vaccine. CDR3 region: CASGLDSNQPQHF. DNA of the CDR3: TGTGCTAGTGGTTTGGATAGCAATCAGCCCCAGCATTTT.